The source of this TCR beta chain is a study of identical twins listed by TCRdb under 2016. Study-wide context: To test whether fetal clonotypes persist, this study deep-sequenced TCR alpha and beta repertoires from monozygotic twins, from unrelated adults of various ages, and from cord blood. To rule out contamination, replicate twin experiments were performed at different times with different library preparation protocols.

The method was 5' RACE. Sequenced using an Illumina HiSeq 2000. A universal primer binding site was introduced by template switching, and a unique molecular identifier was present in the final cDNA, enabling accurate counting of TCR cDNA molecules. Specific primers in the conserved constant-segment region were used to synthesize first-strand cDNA for the TCR alpha and beta chains. To control for contamination, every cDNA library was double barcoded, receiving both a SMART-Mk sample barcode and Illumina barcodes. TruSeq adapter sequences along with Illumina sample barcodes were introduced in two successive PCR steps. TCR alpha and beta cDNA libraries were sequenced on the Illumina HiSeq platform with custom primers. Processing in the source paper ran as follows. MiGEC was used to process raw reads and extract unique molecular identifiers, and MiXCR was used to find CDR3 positions. Recombination models were inferred per individual with the repgenHMM and IGoR tools using an EM algorithm. Shared clonotypes were analyzed with the tcR package in R, and sharing was normalized by the product of cloneset sizes. Out-of-frame nonproductive sequences were analyzed to study raw recombination free of thymic and clonal selection effects. TCRdb ran its own pipeline on the public reads, namely fastp trimming at Q25 and MiXCR clone calling, and kept in-frame beta chains. For every CDR3 protein sequence, its rows merge into one entry that carries the most common genes and DNA. The V and J calls and clone size come from TCRdb's table, not from the authors' own analysis. Recorded for this sample are about 450,000 distinct CDR3 sequences; roughly 18% of them occurred a single time. The top ten clonotypes cover around 12% of the sample.

Every donor in the study was a healthy Caucasian. Three unrelated non-twin adults were also sequenced: a male aged 18 to 30, a male aged 50 to 60 and a female aged 50 to 60. Miltenyi CD45RO+ enrichment and human naive T-cell isolation kits were used to isolate memory (CD45RO+) and naive T cells from PBMC. Paper-wide results and their limitations: Conclusions relied on cross-sectional statistical analysis, since the same donors could not be followed over many years. Excess twin sharing in beta out-of-frame sequences was weaker because fewer shared sequences lowered the signal-to-noise ratio. In monozygotic twins, out-of-frame TCR alpha sharing was systematically underestimated by recombination models, although the models agreed with sharing between unrelated individuals. Invariant T cells such as MAIT and iNKT could partly confound zero-insertion analyses, although diverse VJ usage argued against such confounding for most clonotypes. Fewer insertions were carried by abundant cord blood beta clonotypes, a similar but weaker trend appeared in young adult naive repertoires, and no such trend appeared in memory repertoires. Out-of-frame TCR alpha sequences shared between twins showed an excess of low generation-probability sequences compared with coincidental sharing between unrelated individuals.

CDR1 KGHSY and CDR2 FQNENV were looked up in the germline V gene. The V end gives up 0 bases and the J end 4 bases, leaving 1 base in the junction not matched to a gene. Measured from the cysteine to the phenylalanine, the CDR3 is 15 residues long. The kept DNA is CDR3 alone, 45 bases in frame from the first base. This clonotype occurred many times. This clone's antigen is unknown. Nothing much larger sits one base from this clone, and base qualities are not available. Specimen: naive T cells sorted from blood. The sample's cell subset or site label is to be understood as: cells isolated with a human naive T-cell isolation kit. This clonotype was obtained from a man in his fifties in good health. This chain is built from TRBV16 and TRBJ1-1; 11 central bases correspond to TRBD1. The DNA sequence reads TGTGCCAGCAGCCAATCAGGGACAGGGGGCACTGAAGCTTTCTTT. Its product reads: CASSQSGTGGTEAFF.